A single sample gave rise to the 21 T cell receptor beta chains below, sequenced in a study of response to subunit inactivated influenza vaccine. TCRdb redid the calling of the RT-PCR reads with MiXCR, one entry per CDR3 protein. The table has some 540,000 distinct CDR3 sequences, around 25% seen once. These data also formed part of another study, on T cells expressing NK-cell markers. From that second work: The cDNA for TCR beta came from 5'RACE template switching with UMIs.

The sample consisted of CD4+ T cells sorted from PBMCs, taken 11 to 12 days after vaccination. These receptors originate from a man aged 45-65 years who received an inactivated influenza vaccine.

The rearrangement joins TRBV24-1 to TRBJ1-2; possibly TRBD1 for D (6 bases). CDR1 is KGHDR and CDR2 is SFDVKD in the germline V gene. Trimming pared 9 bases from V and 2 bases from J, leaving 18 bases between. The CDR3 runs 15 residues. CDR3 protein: CATAGGTPGNYGYTF. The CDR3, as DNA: TGTGCCACCGCCGGCGGGACACCCGGCAACTATGGCTACACCTTC.

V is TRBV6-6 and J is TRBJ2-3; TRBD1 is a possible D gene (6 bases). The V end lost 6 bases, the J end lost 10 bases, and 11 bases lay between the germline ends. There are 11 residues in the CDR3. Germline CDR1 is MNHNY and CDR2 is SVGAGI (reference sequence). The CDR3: CASRQQGPQYF. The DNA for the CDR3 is TGTGCCAGCAGGCAACAGGGTCCGCAGTATTTT.

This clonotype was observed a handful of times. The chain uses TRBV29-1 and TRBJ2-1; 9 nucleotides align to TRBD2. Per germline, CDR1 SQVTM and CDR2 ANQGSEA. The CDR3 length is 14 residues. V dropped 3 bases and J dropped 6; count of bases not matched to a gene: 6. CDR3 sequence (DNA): TGCAGCGTTGACCGGGGACTAGCACGCAATGAGCAGTTCTTC. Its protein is CSVDRGLARNEQFF.

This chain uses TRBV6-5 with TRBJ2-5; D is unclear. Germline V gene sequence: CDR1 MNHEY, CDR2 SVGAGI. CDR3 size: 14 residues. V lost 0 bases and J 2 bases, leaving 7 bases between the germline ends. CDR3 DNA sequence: TGTGCCAGCAGTTACTCGACACAGCAAGAGACCCAGTACTTC. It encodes CASSYSTQQETQYF.

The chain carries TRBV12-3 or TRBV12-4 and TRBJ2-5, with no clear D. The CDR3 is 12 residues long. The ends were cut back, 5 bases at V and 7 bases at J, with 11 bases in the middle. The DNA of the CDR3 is TGTGCCAGCAGTCCCCTTGTAGGGACCCAGTACTTC. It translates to CASSPLVGTQYF.

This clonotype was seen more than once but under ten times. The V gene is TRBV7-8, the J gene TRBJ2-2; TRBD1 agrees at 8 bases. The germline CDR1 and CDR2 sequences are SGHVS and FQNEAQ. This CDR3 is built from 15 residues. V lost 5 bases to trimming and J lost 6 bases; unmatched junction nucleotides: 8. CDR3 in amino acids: CASSPGTGVSGELFF. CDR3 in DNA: TGTGCCAGCAGCCCCGGGACAGGAGTCTCCGGGGAGCTGTTTTTT. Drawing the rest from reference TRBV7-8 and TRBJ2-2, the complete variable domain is GAGVSQSPRYKVAKRGQDVALRCDPISGHVSLFWYQQALGQGPEFLTYFQNEAQLDKSGLPSDRFFAERPEGSVSTLKIQRTQQEDSAVYLCASSPGTGVSGELFFGEGSRLTVL.

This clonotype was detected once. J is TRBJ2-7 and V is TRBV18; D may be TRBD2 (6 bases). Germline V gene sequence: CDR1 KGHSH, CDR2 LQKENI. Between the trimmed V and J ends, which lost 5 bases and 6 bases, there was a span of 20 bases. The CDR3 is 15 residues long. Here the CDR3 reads CASSITVGQGGEQYF. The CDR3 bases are TGTGCCAGCTCAATTACCGTAGGGCAGGGAGGCGAGCAGTACTTC.

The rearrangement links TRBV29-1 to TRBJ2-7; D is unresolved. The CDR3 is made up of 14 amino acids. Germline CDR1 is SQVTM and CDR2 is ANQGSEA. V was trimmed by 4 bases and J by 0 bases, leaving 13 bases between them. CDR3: CSVVLAVRSYEQYF. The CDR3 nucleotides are TGCAGCGTTGTCCTGGCGGTCCGCTCCTACGAGCAGTACTTC.

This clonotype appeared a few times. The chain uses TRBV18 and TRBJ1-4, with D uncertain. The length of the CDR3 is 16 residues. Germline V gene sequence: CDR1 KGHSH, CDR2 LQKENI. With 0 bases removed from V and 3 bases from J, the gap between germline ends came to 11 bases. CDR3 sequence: CASSPPSGYSNEKLFF. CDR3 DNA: TGTGCCAGCTCACCACCGTCGGGGTACTCTAATGAAAAACTGTTTTTT.

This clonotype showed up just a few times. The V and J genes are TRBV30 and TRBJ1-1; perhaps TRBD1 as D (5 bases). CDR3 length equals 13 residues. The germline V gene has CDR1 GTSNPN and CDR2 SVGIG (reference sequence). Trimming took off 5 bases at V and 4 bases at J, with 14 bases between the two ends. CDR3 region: CAWGRLGGTEAFF. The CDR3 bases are TGTGCCTGGGGGAGACTGGGGGGCACTGAAGCTTTCTTT.

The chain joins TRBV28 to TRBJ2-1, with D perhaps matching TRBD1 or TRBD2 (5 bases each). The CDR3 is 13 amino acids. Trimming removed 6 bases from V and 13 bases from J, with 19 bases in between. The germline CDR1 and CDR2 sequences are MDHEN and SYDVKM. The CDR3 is CASSLGAMGQQFF. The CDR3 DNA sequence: TGTGCCAGCAGCCTCGGGGCTATGGGTCAACAGTTCTTC.

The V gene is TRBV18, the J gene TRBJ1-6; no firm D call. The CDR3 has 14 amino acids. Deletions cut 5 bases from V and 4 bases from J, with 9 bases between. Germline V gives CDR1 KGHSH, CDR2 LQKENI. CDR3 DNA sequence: TGTGCCAGCTCAGCCGGACGGTATAATTCACCCCTCCACTTT. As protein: CASSAGRYNSPLHF.

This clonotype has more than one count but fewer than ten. The DNA of the CDR3 is TGTGCCAGCAGCTTAATGGGGACTAGCGGGGGGGCAACAGATACGCAGTATTTT. Its protein product is CASSLMGTSGGATDTQYF. The rearrangement uses TRBV11-2 and TRBJ2-3, with 16 bases identical to TRBD2. Germline lookup yields CDR1 SGHAT and CDR2 FQNNGV. V shed 2 bases and J 3 bases; nucleotides not matched to a gene: 5. The CDR3 totals 18 residues.

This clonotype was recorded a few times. This CDR3 reads CASSRPGQGSNEQFF. The CDR3 coding sequence is TGTGCCAGCAGCCGACCGGGACAGGGGAGTAATGAGCAGTTCTTC. This chain connects TRBV6-1 to TRBJ2-1; 10 bases map to TRBD1. J was trimmed by 7 bases and V by 6 bases; bases with no gene match: 9. The length of the CDR3 is 15 residues. Germline assignment: CDR1 MNHNS and CDR2 SASEGT.

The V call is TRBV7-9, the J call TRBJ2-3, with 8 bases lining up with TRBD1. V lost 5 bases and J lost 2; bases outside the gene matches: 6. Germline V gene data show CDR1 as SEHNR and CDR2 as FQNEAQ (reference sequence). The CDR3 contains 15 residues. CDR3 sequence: CASSRTGTPTDTQYF. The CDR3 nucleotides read TGTGCCAGCAGCCGGACAGGGACCCCCACAGATACGCAGTATTTT.

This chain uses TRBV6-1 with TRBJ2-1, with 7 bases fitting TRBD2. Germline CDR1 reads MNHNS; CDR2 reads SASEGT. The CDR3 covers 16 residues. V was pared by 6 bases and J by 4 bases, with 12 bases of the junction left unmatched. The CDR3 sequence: CASRSLWGGNYNEQFF. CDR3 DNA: TGTGCCAGCAGATCTCTTTGGGGGGGAAATTACAATGAGCAGTTCTTC.

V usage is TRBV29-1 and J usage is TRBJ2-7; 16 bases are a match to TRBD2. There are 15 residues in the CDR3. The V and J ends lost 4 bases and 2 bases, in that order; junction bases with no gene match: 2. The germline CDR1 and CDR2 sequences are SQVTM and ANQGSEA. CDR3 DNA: TGCAGCGTTGGGGGACTAGCGGGAGGGCCCTACGAGCAGTACTTC. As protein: CSVGGLAGGPYEQYF.

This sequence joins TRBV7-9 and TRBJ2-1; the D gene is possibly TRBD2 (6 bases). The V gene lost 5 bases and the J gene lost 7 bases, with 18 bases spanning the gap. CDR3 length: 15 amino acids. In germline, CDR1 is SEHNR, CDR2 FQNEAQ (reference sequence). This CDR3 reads CASSHLAGLENEQFF. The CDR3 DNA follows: TGTGCCAGCAGCCACCTCGCGGGGCTTGAAAATGAGCAGTTCTTC.

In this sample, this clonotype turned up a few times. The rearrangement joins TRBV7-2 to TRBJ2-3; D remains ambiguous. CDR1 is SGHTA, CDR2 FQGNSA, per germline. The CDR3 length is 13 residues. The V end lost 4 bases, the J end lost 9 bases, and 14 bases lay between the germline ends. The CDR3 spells CASSSRGYRTQYF. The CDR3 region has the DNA TGTGCCAGCAGCTCGCGTGGGTATCGGACGCAGTATTTT.

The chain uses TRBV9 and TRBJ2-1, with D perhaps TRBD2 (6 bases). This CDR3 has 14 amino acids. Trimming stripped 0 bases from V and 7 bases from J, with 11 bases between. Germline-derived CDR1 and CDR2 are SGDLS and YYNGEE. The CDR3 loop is CASSVDDGRNEQFF. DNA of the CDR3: TGTGCCAGCAGCGTAGATGACGGGAGAAATGAGCAGTTCTTC.

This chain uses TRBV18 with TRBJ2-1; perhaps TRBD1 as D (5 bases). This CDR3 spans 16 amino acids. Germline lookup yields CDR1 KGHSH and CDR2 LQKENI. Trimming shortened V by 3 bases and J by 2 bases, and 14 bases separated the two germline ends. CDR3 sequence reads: CASSPQGVRTYNEQFF. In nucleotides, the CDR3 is TGTGCCAGCTCACCCCAAGGGGTGCGGACCTACAATGAGCAGTTCTTC.